The 27 T cell receptor beta chains below come from one sample, sequenced in a study of blood T cell repertoires in COVID-19. TCRdb keeps only in-frame clones here, not all; method: immunoSEQ multiplex PCR. The data hold some 150,000 clones, with approximately 82% observed a single time. The sample taken for sequencing was PBMCs or T cells enriched from blood (not recorded which). The origin of the receptors is a woman between 45 and 65 years old who had recovered from COVID-19.

Comment on this clone: The same CDR3 can be traced to other DNA sequences in this sample. The rearrangement uses TRBV18 and TRBJ2-7, with 9 bases matching TRBD1. The CDR3 runs 14 residues. V dropped 1 base and J dropped 4; count of bases not matched to a gene: 2. Germline values: CDR1 KGHSH, CDR2 LQKENI. CDR3 sequence (DNA): TGTGCCAGCTCACCACGACAGGGGGTATACGAGCAGTACGTC. Translation gives CASSPRQGVYEQYV.

This chain links TRBV6-1 with TRBJ2-7, with 10 nucleotides matching TRBD2. With V trimmed by 2 bases and J by 5 bases, 15 bases remained unmatched. The CDR3 is 18 amino acids. The germline CDR1 and CDR2 sequences are MNHNS and SASEGT. CDR3: CASSEFGLAGVAGDEQYV. As DNA, the CDR3 is TGTGCCAGCAGTGAATTTGGGCTAGCGGGGGTCGCCGGGGACGAGCAGTACGTC.

This chain joins TRBV7-9 and TRBJ2-1, with TRBD2 matching 14 bases. The CDR3 has 16 residues. Looked up from germline, CDR1 is SEHNR and CDR2 is FQNEAQ (reference sequence). The V gene end was trimmed by 4 bases and the J gene end by 9 bases; junction bases not matched to a gene: 8. CDR3 sequence: CASSWVPGLAGVEQFF. DNA for the CDR3: TGTGCCAGCAGCTGGGTACCGGGACTAGCGGGAGTTGAGCAGTTCTTC.

The J gene is TRBJ1-4, the V gene TRBV5-1; 8 nucleotides agree with TRBD1. V dropped 0 bases and J dropped 4; count of bases not matched to a gene: 2. Germline CDR1 SGHRS, CDR2 YFSETQ. This CDR3 is 15 amino acids long. The CDR3 loop is CASSLGTGYNEKLFF. The CDR3 region has the DNA TGCGCCAGCAGCTTGGGGACAGGGTATAATGAAAAACTGTTTTTT.

The chain joins TRBV5-4 to TRBJ1-1, with no clear D. The V end lost 3 bases, the J end lost 0 bases, and 12 bases lay between the germline ends. The CDR3 runs 15 residues. The V gene's germline CDR1 is SGHNT and CDR2 YYREEE (reference sequence). As DNA, the CDR3 is TGTGCCAGCAGCTACGGACTGTCGATGAACACTGAAGCTTTCTTT. Protein: CASSYGLSMNTEAFF. The variable domain in full, completed from reference TRBV5-4 and TRBJ1-1, reads ETGVTQSPTHLIKTRGQQVTLRCSSQSGHNTVSWYQQALGQGPQFIFQYYREEENGRGNFPPRFSGLQFPNYSSELNVNALELDDSALYLCASSYGLSMNTEAFFGQGTRLTVV.

This clone has a handful of counts. This chain links TRBV30 with TRBJ1-6; 9 nucleotides line up with TRBD1. The CDR3 spans 14 residues. Germline V gene data show CDR1 as GTSNPN and CDR2 as SVGIG (reference sequence). The trim removed 5 bases at V and 6 bases at J, leaving 5 bases unmatched. CDR3 in amino acids: CAWGTGSGNSPLHF. The CDR3 nucleotides read TGTGCCTGGGGGACAGGGTCGGGTAATTCACCCCTCCACTTT.

The rearrangement links TRBV19 to TRBJ1-1; D perhaps matches TRBD1 (6 bases). The CDR3 spans 14 residues. Germline V gene sequence: CDR1 LNHDA, CDR2 SQIVND (reference sequence). V was shortened by 6 bases and J by 5 bases, with 16 bases between the two germline ends. The CDR3 sequence: CASRDRRGKTEAFF. CDR3 nucleotide sequence: TGTGCCAGTAGAGACAGGAGAGGGAAAACTGAAGCTTTCTTT.

This chain joins TRBV28 and TRBJ1-2, with D perhaps matching TRBD1 (6 bases). Germline V gene data show CDR1 as MDHEN and CDR2 as SYDVKM. CDR3 size: 14 residues. V dropped 1 base and J dropped 6 bases, with 12 bases sitting between them. The CDR3 sequence is CASSLSTGGNGYTF. The CDR3 region has the DNA TGTGCCAGCAGTTTATCAACGGGGGGCAATGGCTACACCTTC.

The rearrangement uses TRBV6-1 and TRBJ1-5; a possible D gene is TRBD1 (5 bases). The V gene's germline CDR1 is MNHNS and CDR2 SASEGT. CDR3 size: 15 residues. V dropped 0 bases and J dropped 7 bases, with 13 bases sitting between them. The CDR3 loop reads CASSEAAGPGQPQHF. CDR3 bases: TGTGCCAGCAGTGAAGCGGCAGGACCAGGGCAGCCCCAGCATTTT.

This chain connects TRBV18 to TRBJ1-1, with TRBD1 as a possible D gene (6 bases). Germline V lookup: CDR1 KGHSH, CDR2 LQKENI. This CDR3 contains 16 residues. Trimming left V 2 bases short and J 6 bases short, with 19 bases between. This CDR3 is CASSPKAGAGSPEAFF. CDR3 in DNA: TGTGCCAGCTCACCAAAGGCAGGGGCCGGTTCGCCTGAAGCTTTCTTT.

The chain joins TRBV5-1 to TRBJ1-4; no definite D call. The germline V gene has CDR1 SGHRS and CDR2 YFSETQ. The CDR3 is 15 residues long. The germline V and J ends were trimmed by 2 bases and 3 bases, with 11 bases remaining between them. CDR3 loop: CASSFYPRANEKLFF. In DNA form, the CDR3 reads TGCGCCAGCAGCTTCTACCCACGGGCTAATGAAAAACTGTTTTTT. Together with reference TRBV5-1 and TRBJ1-4, the CDR3 gives the full variable domain: KAGVTQTPRYLIKTRGQQVTLSCSPISGHRSVSWYQQTPGQGLQFLFEYFSETQRNKGNFPGRFSGRQFSNSRSEMNVSTLELGDSALYLCASSFYPRANEKLFFGSGTQLSVL.

The J gene is TRBJ2-1, the V gene TRBV5-5, with D possibly matching TRBD2 (6 bases). The germline V gene encodes CDR1 SGHKS and CDR2 YYEKEE (reference sequence). The CDR3 consists of 14 residues. V was trimmed by 3 bases and J by 5 bases, leaving 12 bases between them. CDR3 sequence: CASSWSGEDNEQFF. The DNA of the CDR3 is TGTGCCAGCAGCTGGTCGGGGGAGGACAATGAGCAGTTCTTC.

This clone was observed once. Here the CDR3 reads CASSKENLDRGDLHEQYV. The DNA for the CDR3 is TGTGCCAGCAGCAAAGAGAATCTCGACAGGGGTGATCTACACGAGCAGTACGTC. The chain has TRBV21-1 and TRBJ2-7; the table names TRBD1, a call not compared with the DNA. TRBV21-1 is deemed a pseudogene. The CDR3 runs to 18 residues.

Concerning this clone: Possible read error: a much larger clone is one base away. Other DNA variants within this sample encode the same CDR3. The V gene is TRBV5-6, the J gene TRBJ2-5; maybe TRBD2 (6 bases). V shed 0 bases and J shed 3 bases, with 6 bases lying between them. The V gene's germline CDR1 is SGHDT and CDR2 YYEEEE. The CDR3 has 13 residues. The CDR3 region is CASSLGGKETQYF. The CDR3 nucleotides read TGTGCCAGCAGCTTGGGCGGGAAAGAGACCCAGTACTTC.

The genes are TRBV3-1 (or the pseudogene TRBV3-2) and TRBJ1-2; 9 nucleotides line up with TRBD1. V shed 4 bases, J shed 7 bases, and the junction held 13 bases outside the gene matches. CDR1 and CDR2 (germline): LGHDT, YNNKEL (reference sequence). CDR3 length: 16 amino acids. The CDR3 here is CASSRGRGQGLGGYTF. The CDR3 DNA sequence: TGTGCCAGCAGCCGGGGGAGGGGACAGGGATTGGGTGGCTACACCTTC.

The genes are TRBV5-4 and TRBJ2-7; D is possibly TRBD1 (6 bases). The CDR3 totals 13 residues. V was trimmed by 3 bases and J by 4 bases, leaving 11 bases between them. Germline V gene sequence: CDR1 SGHNT, CDR2 YYREEE (reference sequence). The CDR3 region is CASSSTGRYEQYV. For the CDR3, the DNA is TGTGCCAGCAGCTCGACAGGTCGGTACGAGCAGTACGTC.

The chain couples TRBV5-4 to TRBJ1-4; D is perhaps TRBD1 (6 bases). The CDR3 contains 16 residues. The ends were cut back, 4 bases at V and 0 bases at J, with 13 bases in the middle. Germline V gene lookup returns CDR1 SGHNT and CDR2 YYREEE (reference sequence). The CDR3: CASSMKTGTTNEKLFF. CDR3 in DNA: TGTGCCAGCAGCATGAAAACAGGGACAACTAATGAAAAACTGTTTTTT.

The chain joins TRBV7-2 to TRBJ2-3; 9 bases match TRBD2. The CDR3 contains 16 residues. V dropped 8 bases and J dropped 3; count of bases not matched to a gene: 12. Germline loops: CDR1 SGHTA, CDR2 FQGNSA. The CDR3 nucleotides are TGTGCCAGCCAAGAAAGCGGGGGGAGGGGGACAGATACGCAGTATTTT. Translation: CASQESGGRGTDTQYF.

The gene calls are TRBV5-5 and TRBJ2-5, with D possibly being TRBD1 (6 bases). The CDR3 totals 14 residues. Trimming cost V 4 bases and J 2 bases, with 12 bases left between them. Germline assignment: CDR1 SGHKS and CDR2 YYEKEE (reference sequence). The DNA of the CDR3 is TGTGCCAGCAGCAGGATCACAGGGCAAGAGACCCAGTACTTC. Protein: CASSRITGQETQYF.

The CDR3 DNA follows: TGCGCCAGCAGTCCCGGCGGGTTGAGGCTCTATGGCTACACCTTC. As protein: CASSPGGLRLYGYTF. The chain uses TRBV5-1 and TRBJ1-2; D is unresolved. Deletions cut 5 bases from V and 4 bases from J, with 18 bases between. Germline loops: CDR1 SGHRS, CDR2 YFSETQ. This CDR3 contains 15 residues.

The V gene is TRBV6-1, the J gene TRBJ1-5; perhaps TRBD1 as D (6 bases). This CDR3 spans 14 amino acids. CDR1 is MNHNS and CDR2 is SASEGT in the germline V gene. V was cut by 3 bases and J by 4 bases, with 10 bases left in between. CDR3 sequence: CASSEKQGNQPQHF. DNA of the CDR3: TGTGCCAGCAGTGAGAAACAGGGTAATCAGCCCCAGCATTTT.

The chain combines TRBV11-2 with TRBJ1-2; D remains ambiguous. Per germline, CDR1 SGHAT and CDR2 FQNNGV. The CDR3 loop spans 17 amino acids. V dropped 1 base and J dropped 4 bases, with 19 bases sitting between them. The CDR3 sequence: CASSLGVTALKGYGYTF. CDR3 nucleotides: TGTGCCAGCAGCTTAGGGGTAACAGCTCTTAAAGGCTATGGCTACACCTTC. Drawing the rest from reference TRBV11-2 and TRBJ1-2, the complete variable domain is EAGVAQSPRYKIIEKRQSVAFWCNPISGHATLYWYQQILGQGPKLLIQFQNNGVVDDSQLPKDRFSAERLKGVDSTLKIQPAKLEDSAVYLCASSLGVTALKGYGYTFGSGTRLTVV.

The chain recombines TRBV7-8 with TRBJ1-1, with D hard to call. Trimming removed 1 base at V and 0 bases at J, with 15 bases between. The CDR3 length is 17 residues. Looked up from germline, CDR1 is SGHVS and CDR2 is FQNEAQ. The chain's CDR3 is CASSLDSHQPMNTEAFF. The DNA of the CDR3 is TGTGCCAGCAGCTTAGACAGCCACCAACCGATGAACACTGAAGCTTTCTTT.

The CDR3, as DNA: TGTGCCAGCTCACCGGGCGGGGGACAGGGAGTCTTAGCTTTCTTT. It specifies CASSPGGGQGVLAFF. The chain carries TRBV18 and TRBJ1-1; 9 positions match TRBD1. This CDR3 has 15 amino acids. The germline V gene has CDR1 KGHSH and CDR2 LQKENI. Trimming cost V 3 bases and J 10 bases; bases outside gene matches: 12.

V and J are TRBV28 and TRBJ2-1; the D gene is possibly TRBD2 (7 bases). The germline gives CDR1 MDHEN, CDR2 SYDVKM. The CDR3 is 12 amino acids. Deletions cut 8 bases from V and 15 bases from J, with 20 bases between. The CDR3 DNA follows: TGTGCCAGCGGGGAGGGGGTTGGGGCTCGGTTCTTC. It specifies CASGEGVGARFF.

The chain employs TRBV11-2 and TRBJ2-5; D is possibly TRBD1 (6 bases). CDR3 size: 14 residues. Looked up from germline, CDR1 is SGHAT and CDR2 is FQNNGV. V gave up 6 bases and J gave up 2 bases, with 13 bases separating them. CDR3 nucleotides: TGTGCCAGCAGTACCGGACAGATTCAAGAGACCCAGTACTTC. The encoded protein is CASSTGQIQETQYF. The variable domain in full, with the rest retrieved from reference TRBV11-2 and TRBJ2-5, is EAGVAQSPRYKIIEKRQSVAFWCNPISGHATLYWYQQILGQGPKLLIQFQNNGVVDDSQLPKDRFSAERLKGVDSTLKIQPAKLEDSAVYLCASSTGQIQETQYFGPGTRLLVL.

This sequence joins TRBV5-4 and TRBJ1-2; 9 bases agree with TRBD1. Germline-derived CDR1 and CDR2 are SGHNT and YYREEE (reference sequence). V shed 5 bases, J shed 5 bases, and the junction held 7 bases outside the gene matches. There are 14 residues in the CDR3. Here the CDR3 reads CASSFTGTGYGYTF. CDR3 nucleotides: TGTGCCAGCAGTTTTACCGGGACAGGGTATGGCTACACCTTC.